The 30 T cell receptor beta chains below all came from one sample that was sequenced in a study of shared clonotypes between healthy human individuals. Assay: immunoSEQ multiplex PCR; the TCRdb copy retains only in-frame clones and omits some. The sample lists under 2,500,000 clones; nearly 97% were seen once. The sample consisted of naive CD4+ T cells sorted from blood. Described subset: CD45RA+ positively selected. Receptors originate from a young man in good health.

The chain joins TRBV2 to TRBJ1-5, with D possibly being TRBD1 (5 bases). Germline V lookup: CDR1 SNHLY, CDR2 FYNNEI. V was pared by 8 bases and J by 6 bases, with 14 bases between. This CDR3 has 13 amino acids. For the CDR3, the DNA is TGTGCCAGCTCAGGAGGGGAAGGTCAGCCCCAGCATTTT. Translated, it gives CASSGGEGQPQHF.

V is TRBV6-1 and J is TRBJ1-5; D may be TRBD1 (5 bases). V lost 4 bases to trimming and J lost 3 bases, with 13 bases between them. The CDR3 sequence is 15 residues long. Germline V gene data show CDR1 as MNHNS and CDR2 as SASEGT. In DNA, the CDR3 is TGTGCCAGCAGTGCGACCGGGGGTCTCAATCAGCCCCAGCATTTT. This sequence encodes CASSATGGLNQPQHF.

The CDR3 bases are TGCGCCAGCAGCCCGGGACAGCAAGCCTATGGCTACACCTTC. Translating gives CASSPGQQAYGYTF. This chain joins TRBV5-1 and TRBJ1-2, with 7 bases fitting TRBD1. The CDR3 has 14 amino acids. The junction had 7 bases not matched to a gene; V was cut back by 4 bases and J by 4 bases. CDR1 and CDR2 from the germline V gene are SGHRS and YFSETQ.

This rearrangement joins TRBV6-5 to TRBJ1-3; D remains unclear. V lost 6 bases and J lost 0, with 12 bases in between. The CDR3 loop spans 15 amino acids. Germline CDR1 is MNHEY and CDR2 is SVGAGI. CDR3 nucleotides: TGTGCCAGCAGGCCGGACGGGGTCTCTGGAAACACCATATATTTT. It is translated as CASRPDGVSGNTIYF.

Comments on this clone: The identical CDR3 is also encoded by other nucleotide sequences in the sample. V is TRBV9 and J is TRBJ2-1; 7 nucleotides line up with TRBD2. V lost 0 bases, J lost 4 bases, and 4 bases stayed unmatched. The CDR3 totals 15 residues. Germline CDR1 and CDR2: SGDLS and YYNGEE. In nucleotides, the CDR3 is TGTGCCAGCAGCGTAGGGCTAGCGGCTTACAATGAGCAGTTCTTC. Translating gives CASSVGLAAYNEQFF.

The chain carries TRBV7-2 and TRBJ2-7, with 9 bases fitting TRBD2. CDR1 and CDR2 from the germline V gene are SGHTA and FQGNSA. The CDR3 is made up of 14 amino acids. V shed 4 bases and J 5 bases; nucleotides not matched to a gene: 6. In DNA, the CDR3 is TGTGCCAGCAGCTCCCCTAGCGGGAACCACGAGCAGTACTTC. This codes for CASSSPSGNHEQYF.

The rearrangement joins TRBV28 to TRBJ1-1; weak D call: TRBD1 (6 bases). The CDR3 totals 15 residues. Germline V gene sequence: CDR1 MDHEN, CDR2 SYDVKM. Trimming took 0 bases from V and 1 from J, leaving 9 bases between them. DNA for the CDR3: TGTGCCAGCAGTTTATGGGGGGCATCGAACACTGAAGCTTTCTTT. Protein sequence: CASSLWGASNTEAFF.

The chain combines TRBV15 with TRBJ1-2; D call uncertain. V was pared by 0 bases and J by 0 bases, with 8 bases between. Germline V gives CDR1 LNHNV, CDR2 YYDKDF (reference sequence). The CDR3 has 15 residues. CDR3 amino acids: CATSREGRTNYGYTF. The CDR3 DNA follows: TGTGCCACCAGCAGAGAGGGGAGAACTAACTATGGCTACACCTTC. The variable domain in full, with the rest retrieved from reference TRBV15 and TRBJ1-2, is DAMVIQNPRYQVTQFGKPVTLSCSQTLNHNVMYWYQQKSSQAPKLLFHYYDKDFNNEADTPDNFQSRRPNTSFCFLDIRSPGLGDTAMYLCATSREGRTNYGYTFGSGTRLTVV.

The CDR3 DNA reads as TGTGCCAGCAGCTTCGGACAGGGGTGGGAGACCCAGTACTTC. It specifies CASSFGQGWETQYF. The chain uses TRBV7-2 and TRBJ2-5, with 9 bases matching TRBD1. The CDR3 has 14 residues. V lost 3 bases and J lost 5; bases outside the gene matches: 4. CDR1 and CDR2 from the germline V gene are SGHTA and FQGNSA.

V and J are TRBV5-6 and TRBJ2-3; the D is unclear. CDR1 is SGHDT, CDR2 YYEEEE, per germline. This CDR3 comprises 13 residues. V shed 7 bases and J shed 4 bases, with 13 bases lying between them. In nucleotides, the CDR3 is TGTGCCAGCTCACCTCGGGCGGCAGATACGCAGTATTTT. Its translation is CASSPRAADTQYF.

The J gene is TRBJ2-7, the V gene TRBV11-2; the D call may be TRBD1 or TRBD2 (5 bases each). The CDR3 extends over 13 amino acids. Germline V gene data show CDR1 as SGHAT and CDR2 as FQNNGV. Trimming pared 4 bases from V and 1 base from J, leaving 8 bases between. The CDR3 reads CASSSGPSYEQYF. The CDR3 region has the DNA TGTGCCAGCAGCTCGGGACCTTCCTACGAGCAGTACTTC.

This clone occurred once. This rearrangement joins TRBV5-5 to TRBJ1-2; D gene uncertain. CDR1 SGHKS and CDR2 YYEKEE come from the germline V gene (reference sequence). The CDR3 covers 13 residues. V dropped 0 bases and J dropped 4 bases, with 7 bases sitting between them. CDR3 bases: TGTGCCAGCAGCTTGGGGCAGATCTATGGCTACACCTTC. Translating gives CASSLGQIYGYTF.

The chain couples TRBV30 to TRBJ2-7; TRBD1 is a possible D gene (6 bases). The CDR3 is 12 amino acids. Germline CDR1 and CDR2: GTSNPN and SVGIG (reference sequence). Trimming shortened V by 5 bases and J by 4 bases, and 12 bases separated the two germline ends. CDR3 bases: TGTGCCTGGGGACCCACAGGGTACGAGCAGTACTTC. Residues: CAWGPTGYEQYF.

This chain joins TRBV19 and TRBJ1-1, with no clear D. The CDR3 is 14 amino acids. Germline loops: CDR1 LNHDA, CDR2 SQIVND (reference sequence). The ends were cut back, 5 bases at V and 1 base at J, with 11 bases in the middle. DNA of the CDR3: TGTGCCAGTAGTGGAGTGGCTCAGAACACTGAAGCTTTCTTT. This codes for CASSGVAQNTEAFF.

Remarks on this clone: Other nucleotide sequences from this sample produce the same CDR3. This chain uses TRBV6-6 with TRBJ2-1; 8 nucleotides line up with TRBD1. The CDR3 has 14 residues. Germline V lookup: CDR1 MNHNY, CDR2 SVGAGI (reference sequence). V shed 2 bases and J 6 bases; nucleotides not matched to a gene: 3. The CDR3 spells CASSYPGQGNEQFF. The DNA for the CDR3 is TGTGCCAGCAGTTACCCCGGACAGGGCAATGAGCAGTTCTTC.

The chain employs TRBV9 and TRBJ1-2, with unresolved D. With 0 bases removed from V and 1 base from J, the gap between germline ends came to 13 bases. CDR1 is SGDLS, CDR2 YYNGEE, per germline. The CDR3 is made up of 16 amino acids. The CDR3 here is CASSVGQRTYNYGYTF. The CDR3 DNA sequence: TGTGCCAGCAGCGTAGGTCAGCGGACCTATAACTATGGCTACACCTTC.

V gene TRBV2 combines with J gene TRBJ2-5, with unresolved D. Germline V gene sequence: CDR1 SNHLY, CDR2 FYNNEI. This CDR3 has 14 amino acids. The V and J ends lost 5 bases and 6 bases respectively, with 16 bases between them. This CDR3 reads CASSPVPLGKTQYF. DNA for the CDR3: TGTGCCAGCAGTCCCGTCCCCCTAGGGAAGACCCAGTACTTC.

V and J are TRBV2 and TRBJ2-5; TRBD2 aligns across 13 bases. The germline gives CDR1 SNHLY, CDR2 FYNNEI. V was pared by 4 bases and J by 5 bases, with 4 bases of the junction left unmatched. The CDR3 loop spans 15 amino acids. DNA for the CDR3: TGTGCCAGCAGTGTACTAGCGGGGGGGCCCGAGACCCAGTACTTC. Amino acids: CASSVLAGGPETQYF. Filled out from reference TRBV2 and TRBJ2-5, the complete variable domain reads EPEVTQTPSHQVTQMGQEVILRCVPISNHLYFYWYRQILGQKVEFLVSFYNNEISEKSEIFDDQFSVERPDGSNFTLKIRSTKLEDSAMYFCASSVLAGGPETQYFGPGTRLLVL.

V is TRBV4-1 and J is TRBJ1-6; a weak D match, TRBD1 (5 bases). V lost 0 bases and J 5 bases, leaving 14 bases between the germline ends. This CDR3 region has 17 residues. The germline V gene encodes CDR1 MGHRA and CDR2 YSYEKL. Written as DNA, the CDR3 is TGCGCCAGCAGCCAAGATCGGCGAGGGGATCATAATTCACCCCTCCACTTT. Protein product: CASSQDRRGDHNSPLHF.

This clone was detected once. The chain employs TRBV4-1 and TRBJ2-3; D perhaps matches TRBD2 (6 bases). Deletions cut 0 bases from V and 10 bases from J, with 11 bases between. The CDR3 has 13 residues. Germline assignment: CDR1 MGHRA and CDR2 YSYEKL. The CDR3: CASSQDRRGPQYF. The CDR3 nucleotides are TGCGCCAGCAGCCAAGATCGGAGGGGACCGCAGTATTTT.

This clone was counted between two and nine times. The V and J genes are TRBV10-3 and TRBJ2-7; D is perhaps TRBD1 (6 bases). Germline V CDR1 and CDR2: ENHRY, SYGVKD. This CDR3 has 14 residues. Trimming removed 8 bases from V and 3 bases from J, with 17 bases in between. The CDR3: CAISLEWGHYEQYF. In DNA form, the CDR3 reads TGTGCCATCTCGCTTGAATGGGGGCACTACGAGCAGTACTTC.

This chain links TRBV19 with TRBJ1-6; D perhaps matches TRBD1 (6 bases). The CDR3 contains 14 residues. Trimming removed 7 bases at V and 7 bases at J, with 14 bases between. Per germline, CDR1 LNHDA and CDR2 SQIVND (reference sequence). The CDR3 DNA reads TGTGCCAGTACCGGACAGTTGGGAAATTCACCCCTCCACTTT. Its protein is CASTGQLGNSPLHF.

The rearrangement links TRBV11-2 to TRBJ1-2; 11 bases map to TRBD1. Unmatched junction bases numbered 5, after V lost 4 bases and J lost 4 bases. The CDR3 has 15 amino acids. Per germline, CDR1 SGHAT and CDR2 FQNNGV. CDR3 bases: TGTGCCAGCAGCTCGCGGACAGGGGGCAGCTATGGCTACACCTTC. This codes for CASSSRTGGSYGYTF.

The chain couples TRBV30 to TRBJ1-1; D might be TRBD1 (5 bases). This CDR3 region has 11 residues. Trimming cost V 3 bases and J 10 bases, with 12 bases left between them. The germline CDR1 and CDR2 sequences are GTSNPN and SVGIG (reference sequence). This CDR3 is CAWRGRVGAFF. For the CDR3, the DNA is TGTGCCTGGAGGGGCAGGGTGGGAGCTTTCTTT.

The rearrangement uses TRBV5-1 and TRBJ1-1, with 9 bases lining up with TRBD1. Losses at the gene ends were 0 bases for V and 2 bases for J; bases not matched to a gene: 5. Germline CDR1 SGHRS, CDR2 YFSETQ. The CDR3 is 16 amino acids. The CDR3 region has the DNA TGCGCCAGCAGCTTGGACGCGGGACAGGGAAACACTGAAGCTTTCTTT. This gives the protein CASSLDAGQGNTEAFF.

This chain uses TRBV30 with TRBJ1-6, with a tentative D call TRBD1 (6 bases). V lost 4 bases and J lost 8, with 12 bases in between. Germline CDR1 GTSNPN, CDR2 SVGIG (reference sequence). This CDR3 has 13 residues. DNA of the CDR3: TGTGCCTGGAACCAGGGGTCCTATTCACCCCTCCACTTT. Amino acid sequence: CAWNQGSYSPLHF. Filled out from reference TRBV30 and TRBJ1-6, the complete variable domain reads SQTIHQWPATLVQPVGSPLSLECTVEGTSNPNLYWYRQAAGRGLQLLFYSVGIGQISSEVPQNLSASRPQDRQFILSSKKLLLSDSGFYLCAWNQGSYSPLHFGNGTRLTVT.

The gene calls are TRBV11-2 and TRBJ2-1, with 10 bases matching TRBD2. The CDR3 has 16 residues. Per germline, CDR1 SGHAT and CDR2 FQNNGV. V lost 6 bases, J lost 4 bases, and 9 bases stayed unmatched. This chain's CDR3 is CASSNQPGLAYNEQFF. The CDR3 DNA reads as TGTGCCAGCAGTAATCAGCCGGGACTAGCGTACAATGAGCAGTTCTTC.

The chain recombines TRBV7-9 with TRBJ1-6; possible D gene TRBD1, 5 bases. CDR1 SEHNR and CDR2 FQNEAQ come from the germline V gene (reference sequence). The V and J ends lost 1 base and 7 bases respectively, with 14 bases between them. This CDR3 is 16 amino acids long. The CDR3 sequence is CASSLGGGSLNSPLHF. The DNA for the CDR3 is TGTGCCAGCAGCTTAGGGGGCGGTTCCCTAAATTCACCCCTCCACTTT.

On this clone: The same CDR3 arises from other DNA sequences in this sample as well. The chain has TRBV6-5 and TRBJ2-7; weak D call: TRBD1 (6 bases). The V and J ends lost 4 bases and 4 bases respectively, with 17 bases between them. CDR3 length: 15 residues. Looked up from germline, CDR1 is MNHEY and CDR2 is SVGAGI. The CDR3 region is CASSSPRGGTYEQYF. For the CDR3, the DNA is TGTGCCAGCAGTTCACCTCGTGGGGGCACTTACGAGCAGTACTTC.

The chain has TRBV5-4 and TRBJ2-1; 12 bases align to TRBD2. The CDR3 has 19 amino acids. Germline CDR1 and CDR2: SGHNT and YYREEE (reference sequence). The trim removed 7 bases at V and 0 bases at J, leaving 14 bases unmatched. The CDR3 sequence is CASSSQTSGGLSSYNEQFF. DNA for the CDR3: TGTGCCAGCTCATCCCAAACTAGCGGGGGGCTGAGCTCCTACAATGAGCAGTTCTTC.